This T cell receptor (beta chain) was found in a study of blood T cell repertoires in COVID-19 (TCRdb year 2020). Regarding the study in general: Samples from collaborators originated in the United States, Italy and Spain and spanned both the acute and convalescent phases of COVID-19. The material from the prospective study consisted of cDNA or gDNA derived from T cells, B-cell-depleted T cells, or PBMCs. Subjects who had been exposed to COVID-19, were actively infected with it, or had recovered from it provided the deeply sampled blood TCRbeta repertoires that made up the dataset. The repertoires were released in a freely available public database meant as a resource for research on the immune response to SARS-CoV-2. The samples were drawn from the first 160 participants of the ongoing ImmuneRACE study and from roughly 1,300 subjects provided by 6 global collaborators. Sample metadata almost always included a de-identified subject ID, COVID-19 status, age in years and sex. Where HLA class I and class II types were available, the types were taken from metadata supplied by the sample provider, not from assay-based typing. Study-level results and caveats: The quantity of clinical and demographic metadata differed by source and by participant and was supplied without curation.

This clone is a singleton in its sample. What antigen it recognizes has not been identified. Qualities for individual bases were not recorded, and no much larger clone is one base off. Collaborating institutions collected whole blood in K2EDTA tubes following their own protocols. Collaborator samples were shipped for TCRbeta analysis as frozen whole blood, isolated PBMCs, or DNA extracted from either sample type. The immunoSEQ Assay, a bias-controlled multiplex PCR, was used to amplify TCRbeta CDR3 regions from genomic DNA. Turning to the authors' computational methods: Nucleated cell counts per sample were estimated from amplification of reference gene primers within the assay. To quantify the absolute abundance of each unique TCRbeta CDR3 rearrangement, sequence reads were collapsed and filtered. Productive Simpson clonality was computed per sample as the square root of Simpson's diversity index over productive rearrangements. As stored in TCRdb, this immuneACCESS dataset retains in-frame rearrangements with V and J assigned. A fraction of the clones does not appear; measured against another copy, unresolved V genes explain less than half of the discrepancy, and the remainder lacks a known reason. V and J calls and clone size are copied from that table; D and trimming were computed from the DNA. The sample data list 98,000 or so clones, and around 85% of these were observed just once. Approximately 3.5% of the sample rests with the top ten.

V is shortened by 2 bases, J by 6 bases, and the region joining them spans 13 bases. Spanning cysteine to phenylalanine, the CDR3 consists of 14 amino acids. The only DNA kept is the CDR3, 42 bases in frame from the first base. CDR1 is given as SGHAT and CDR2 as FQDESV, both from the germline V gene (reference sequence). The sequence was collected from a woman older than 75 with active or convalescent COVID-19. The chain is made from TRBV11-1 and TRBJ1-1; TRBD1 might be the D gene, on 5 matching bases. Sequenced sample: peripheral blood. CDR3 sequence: CASSLNIWGAEAFF. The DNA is TGTGCCAGCAGCTTAAATATATGGGGGGCTGAAGCTTTCTTT.